This T cell receptor beta chain was sequenced in a study of T cell responses to AZD1222 COVID-19 vaccine. TCRdb keeps only in-frame clones here, not all; method: immunoSEQ multiplex PCR. Of about 180,000 clones in the sample, approximately 95% were seen once. The V gene's germline CDR1 is KGHSH and CDR2 LQKENI. V lost 4 bases to trimming and J lost 6 bases, with 15 bases between them. The length of the CDR3 is 14 residues. The material was peripheral blood, obtained 28 days after the second dose of the MenACWY control vaccine. The chain employs TRBV18 and TRBJ1-1; tentatively, D is TRBD1 (5 bases). The receptor's source is an adult who received the MenACWY meningococcal vaccine as a control. The CDR3 DNA follows: TGTGCCAGCTCACAGGGTGGTTTAGGGGCTGAAGCTTTCTTT. It encodes CASSQGGLGAEAFF.